The rows below give T cell receptor beta chains drawn from one sample of a study of siplizumab effects on memory and regulatory T cells. Sequenced by immunoSEQ multiplex PCR; TCRdb stores in-frame clones only, minus some. The sample consists of about 100,000 clones, 92% of them appearing once. The sample comprised non-Treg CD4+ T cells sorted from blood. These receptors were taken from a human donor in good health. The CDR3 runs from the conserved cysteine through the conserved F or W. Each record gives: V gene, clone size, D gene, J gene, CDR3 DNA, CDR3 protein. The D gene is left open where the match is weak. Clone size, where shown, is once, few, many, or a class for clones that have expanded.

V: TRBV4-2
size: -
D: -
J: TRBJ2-6
DNA: TGTGCCAGCAGCCAAGAGGACCGGTACTCTGGGGCCAACGTCCTGACTTTC
CDR3: CASSQEDRYSGANVLTF

V: TRBV4-2
size: -
D: -
J: TRBJ1-5
DNA: TGTGCCAGCAGCCGCGGGAAGCTTAGCAATCAGCCCCAGCATTTT
CDR3: CASSRGKLSNQPQHF

V: TRBV29-1
size: -
D: -
J: TRBJ2-1
DNA: TGCAGCGTTGCGGGGTATGAGCAGTTCTTC
CDR3: CSVAGYEQFF

V: TRBV28
size: -
D: -
J: TRBJ2-7
DNA: TGTGCCAGCCTAGACCCGAACACCTACGACGAGTACTTC
CDR3: CASLDPNTYDEYF

V: TRBV11-3
size: -
D: TRBD1
J: TRBJ1-2
DNA: TGTGCCAGCAGCTTGGGTCGGACAGGGGTGGGCTACACCTTC
CDR3: CASSLGRTGVGYTF

V: TRBV7-2
size: -
D: -
J: TRBJ2-1
DNA: TGTGCCAGCAGCTTACTGGACGATGAGCAGTTCTTC
CDR3: CASSLLDDEQFF

V: TRBV5-1
size: -
D: -
J: TRBJ2-1
DNA: TGCGCCAGCAGCTTGGCGGGGGGCCGTCTGTTCTTC
CDR3: CASSLAGGRLFF

V: TRBV5-6
size: -
D: -
J: TRBJ2-1
DNA: TGTGCCAGCAGCCATCCACCAAACAGGCTATACAATGAGCAGTTCTTC
CDR3: CASSHPPNRLYNEQFF

V: TRBV6-5
size: -
D: TRBD1
J: TRBJ2-1
DNA: TGTGCCACCTCCCGGGACAGGTACAATGAGCAGTTCTTC
CDR3: CATSRDRYNEQFF

V: TRBV7-8
size: -
D: -
J: TRBJ1-3
DNA: TGTGCCAGCAGCTTAGCGATCTGGAGGGGAACTGGAAACACCATATATTTT
CDR3: CASSLAIWRGTGNTIYF

V: TRBV5-1
size: -
D: TRBD2
J: TRBJ2-1
DNA: TGCGCCAGCAGCTCCCTGACTAGCGGATACAATGAGCAGTTCTTC
CDR3: CASSSLTSGYNEQFF

V: TRBV6-5
size: -
D: TRBD2
J: TRBJ2-3
DNA: TGTGCTGTGACTAGCGGGACAGATACGCAGTATTTT
CDR3: CAVTSGTDTQYF

V: TRBV5-3
size: -
D: -
J: TRBJ2-3
DNA: TGTGCCAGAAGCTCGGACGGCCCCACAGATACGCAGTATTTT
CDR3: CARSSDGPTDTQYF

V: TRBV28
size: -
D: TRBD2
J: TRBJ2-7
DNA: TGTGCCAGCAACCAAAAACGTACTAGCGGGACCTACGAGCAGTACTTC
CDR3: CASNQKRTSGTYEQYF

V: TRBV7-2
size: -
D: TRBD1
J: TRBJ2-1
DNA: TGTGCCAGCAGCCTCATGCGGACAGGGACCTACAATGAGCAGTTCTTC
CDR3: CASSLMRTGTYNEQFF

V: TRBV28
size: -
D: TRBD1
J: TRBJ2-7
DNA: TGTGCCAGCAGTTTTCTGGGGACAGGGTCGCCCTACGAGCAGTACTTC
CDR3: CASSFLGTGSPYEQYF

V: TRBV7-9
size: few
D: -
J: TRBJ2-5
DNA: TGTGCCAGCAGCTTAGCGAGCGAGACCCAGTACTTC
CDR3: CASSLASETQYF

V: TRBV4-1
size: -
D: -
J: TRBJ2-1
DNA: TGCGCCAGCAGCCAAGGAGTAGGGCAGTTCTTC
CDR3: CASSQGVGQFF

V: TRBV7-9
size: -
D: TRBD2
J: TRBJ2-1
DNA: TGTGCCAGCAGATGGACTAGCGGGAGTATCGATGAGCAGTTCTTC
CDR3: CASRWTSGSIDEQFF

V: TRBV11-3
size: -
D: TRBD1
J: TRBJ2-5
DNA: TGTGCCAGCAGCTCGACGGACAGGGCCCAAGAGACCCAGTACTTC
CDR3: CASSSTDRAQETQYF

V: TRBV9
size: -
D: -
J: TRBJ2-3
DNA: TGTGCCAGCAGCGTAGGTAGCTTCGGAGATACGCAGTATTTT
CDR3: CASSVGSFGDTQYF

V: TRBV4-1
size: -
D: -
J: TRBJ1-5
DNA: TGCGCCAGCAGCCGAGACGGACGCTGGAATCAGCCCCAGCATTTT
CDR3: CASSRDGRWNQPQHF

V: TRBV11-2
size: -
D: -
J: TRBJ2-7
DNA: TGTGCCAGCAGCTTATCAGGGAGGCCCCCCCTCTACGAGCAGTACTTC
CDR3: CASSLSGRPPLYEQYF

V: TRBV30
size: -
D: -
J: TRBJ2-1
DNA: TGTGCCTGGAGTGTACTGGGATACCTCAATGAGCAGTTCTTC
CDR3: CAWSVLGYLNEQFF

V: TRBV15
size: once
D: -
J: TRBJ2-1
DNA: TGTGCCACCAGCAGAGACCCGCCAAGCAGCTCCTACAATGAGCAGTTCTTC
CDR3: CATSRDPPSSSYNEQFF

V: TRBV7-4
size: -
D: -
J: TRBJ1-2
DNA: TGTGCCAGCAGCTTTAAGACAGGTTCCTATGGCTACACCTTC
CDR3: CASSFKTGSYGYTF

V: TRBV6-6
size: -
D: -
J: TRBJ1-4
DNA: TGTGCCAGCAGTTATCGTCCAGCCGGGGGTGAAAAACTGTTTTTT
CDR3: CASSYRPAGGEKLFF

V: TRBV27
size: -
D: -
J: TRBJ2-7
DNA: TGTGCCAGCAGAGGAGGCGGGTCTTCCTCCTACGAGCAGTACTTC
CDR3: CASRGGGSSSYEQYF

V: TRBV11-2
size: -
D: -
J: TRBJ2-1
DNA: TGTGCCAGCAGCTCTCTGACTAGAAGGGGCGAGGAGCAGTTCTTC
CDR3: CASSSLTRRGEEQFF

V: TRBV2
size: once
D: -
J: TRBJ2-7
DNA: TGTGCCAGCAGTGAAGGCCCAGGGCTCTACGAGCAGTACTTC
CDR3: CASSEGPGLYEQYF

V: TRBV9
size: -
D: -
J: TRBJ1-5
DNA: TGTGCCAGCAGCCCGGACTCATTTAGCAATCAGCCCCAGCATTTT
CDR3: CASSPDSFSNQPQHF

V: TRBV11-3
size: -
D: -
J: TRBJ2-7
DNA: TGTGCCAGCAGCTTGCGCTGGAGAGGGAGCACCTCCGAGCAGTACTTC
CDR3: CASSLRWRGSTSEQYF

V: TRBV5-4
size: -
D: -
J: TRBJ1-2
DNA: TGTGCCAGCAGCTTGGATTCAGGCGGACCGGTTGGTGGTGGCTACACCTTC
CDR3: CASSLDSGGPVGGGYTF

V: TRBV18
size: -
D: TRBD2
J: TRBJ2-3
DNA: TGTGCCAGCTCACCACCTAGCGGGAGCGCAGATACGCAGTATTTT
CDR3: CASSPPSGSADTQYF

V: TRBV14
size: -
D: TRBD1
J: TRBJ1-1
DNA: TGTGCCAGCAGCCAGAATCCGGGACAGGACACTGAAGCTTTCTTT
CDR3: CASSQNPGQDTEAFF

V: TRBV5-1
size: -
D: TRBD1
J: TRBJ2-1
DNA: TGCGCCAGCAGCCTTGAGAACCGGGACAGCAACTACAATGAGCAGTTCTTC
CDR3: CASSLENRDSNYNEQFF

V: TRBV29-1
size: -
D: -
J: TRBJ2-7
DNA: TGCAGCGTCTGCATGAGCTCCTACGAGCAGTACTTC
CDR3: CSVCMSSYEQYF

V: TRBV6-6
size: -
D: TRBD1
J: TRBJ1-2
DNA: TGTGCCAGCAGAGACGGGACAGAGAACTATGGCTACACCTTC
CDR3: CASRDGTENYGYTF

V: TRBV4-1
size: once
D: TRBD2
J: TRBJ2-7
DNA: TGCGCCAGCAGCCAAGAGGGCACTAGCGCCTCCTACGAGCAGTACTTC
CDR3: CASSQEGTSASYEQYF

V: TRBV30
size: -
D: -
J: TRBJ2-7
DNA: TGTGCCTGGAGTGTCTGGGACGAGCAGTACTTC
CDR3: CAWSVWDEQYF

V: TRBV28
size: -
D: TRBD2
J: TRBJ2-1
DNA: TGTGCCAGCAGTAAAGCGGGGGGACATAATGAGCAGTTCTTC
CDR3: CASSKAGGHNEQFF

V: TRBV7-9
size: once
D: -
J: TRBJ2-7
DNA: TGTGCCAGCAGCTCCCCAAGGGACCACGAGCAGTACTTC
CDR3: CASSSPRDHEQYF

V: TRBV18
size: once
D: -
J: TRBJ1-1
DNA: TGTGCCAGCTCACCACCGATCAGGGGTCAGGACACTGAAGCTTTCTTT
CDR3: CASSPPIRGQDTEAFF

V: TRBV10-1
size: -
D: -
J: TRBJ2-1
DNA: TGCGCCAGCAGTGAGTCAGGGGACAATGAGCAGTTCTTC
CDR3: CASSESGDNEQFF

V: TRBV4-3
size: -
D: TRBD1
J: TRBJ2-1
DNA: TGCGCCAGCAGCCTGGGGATGGGACAGGGAGGGAATGAGCAGTTCTTC
CDR3: CASSLGMGQGGNEQFF

V: TRBV21-1
size: -
D: -
J: TRBJ1-4
DNA: TGTGCCAGCAGCAAAGCGCTTAATCACAGGGGTAATGAAAAACTGTTTTTT
CDR3: CASSKALNHRGNEKLFF

V: TRBV19
size: once
D: -
J: TRBJ2-7
DNA: TGTGCCAGTAACGCCGGGACAATCGCCCCCTACGAGCAGTACTTC
CDR3: CASNAGTIAPYEQYF

V: TRBV29-1
size: -
D: TRBD1
J: TRBJ1-2
DNA: TGCAGCGTGGGAAACCGGGACAGGGGGGGAGGCTACACCTTC
CDR3: CSVGNRDRGGGYTF

V: TRBV2
size: -
D: -
J: TRBJ2-5
DNA: TGTGCCAGCAGTGAAGTTCCCCCCCGGGGAGAGACCCAGTACTTC
CDR3: CASSEVPPRGETQYF

V: TRBV7-9
size: -
D: TRBD1
J: TRBJ1-1
DNA: TGTGCCAGCAGTCTCGGGACAGGGGGCGCCAGGACTGAAGCTTTCTTT
CDR3: CASSLGTGGARTEAFF